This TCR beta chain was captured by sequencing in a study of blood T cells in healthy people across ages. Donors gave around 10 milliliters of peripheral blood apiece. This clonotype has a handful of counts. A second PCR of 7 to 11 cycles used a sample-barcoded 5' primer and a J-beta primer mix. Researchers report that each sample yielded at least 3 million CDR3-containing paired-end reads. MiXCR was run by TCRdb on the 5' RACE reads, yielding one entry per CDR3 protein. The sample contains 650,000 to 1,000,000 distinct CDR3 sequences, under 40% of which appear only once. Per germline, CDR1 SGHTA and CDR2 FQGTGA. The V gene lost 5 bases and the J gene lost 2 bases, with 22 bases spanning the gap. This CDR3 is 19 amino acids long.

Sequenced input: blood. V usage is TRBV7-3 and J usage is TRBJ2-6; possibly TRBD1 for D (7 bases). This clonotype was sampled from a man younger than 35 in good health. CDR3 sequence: CASSPSEAGGLAGANVLTF. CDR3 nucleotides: TGTGCCAGCAGCCCCAGCGAGGCAGGGGGGCTCGCTGGGGCCAACGTCCTGACTTTC.